This TCR beta chain was found in a study of cytomegalovirus exposure and HLA in healthy donors. Study overall: Around four fifths of 300 to 450 genotyped donors fell in the Caucasian-associated ancestry cluster.

Vbeta (60) and Jbeta (13) primers were used in the PCR. Repertoires were generated with immunoSEQ multiplex PCR, while TCRdb's copy carries only in-frame clones and drops some. The sample contains more than 200,000 clones, 82% of which appear only once. Study observations and caveats: One cluster of highly shared sequence variants probably arose as a sequencing artifact.

Comments on this clone: What it recognizes is unknown.

Germline V lookup: CDR1 SNHLY, CDR2 FYNNEI. CDR3 length: 16 amino acids. Trimming left V 4 bases short and J 0 bases short, with 15 bases between. Sequencing was carried out using PBMCs. The V and J genes are TRBV2 and TRBJ1-1, with TRBD1 as a possible D gene (5 bases). The clonotype originates from a middle-aged man in good health and CMV-seropositive. CDR3 in amino acids: CASSVQVSALNTEAFF. The CDR3 bases are TGTGCCAGCAGTGTACAGGTGTCCGCCCTGAACACTGAAGCTTTCTTT.